A selection of T cell receptor beta chains follows, all from one sample in a study of CD8 T cells in Susac syndrome. A single record per CDR3 protein comes from TCRdb applying MiXCR to the immunoSEQ multiplex PCR reads. The table includes 100,000 to 150,000 distinct CDR3 sequences, about 95% detected once. Sequenced input: CD4+ T cells from PBMCs. The receptors stem from a human donor in good health. CDR3s include the opening cysteine and the closing phenylalanine or tryptophan. Each record gives: V gene, J gene, D gene, clone size, CDR3 protein, CDR3 DNA. D genes are given only for firm matches. The listing skips clone size in some rows; elsewhere it reads once, few, many or a size class.

v_call: TRBV6-1; j_call: TRBJ1-1; d_call: -; clone_size: -; cdr3_aa: CASSEVGLVGTEAFF; cdr3_nt: TGTGCCAGCAGTGAAGTTGGCCTTGTAGGAACTGAAGCTTTCTTT
v_call: TRBV4-2; j_call: TRBJ1-4; d_call: -; clone_size: -; cdr3_aa: CASSQEANEKLFF; cdr3_nt: TGTGCCAGCAGCCAAGAAGCTAATGAAAAACTGTTTTTT
v_call: TRBV7-2; j_call: TRBJ2-5; d_call: -; clone_size: once; cdr3_aa: CASSPTPGMETQYF; cdr3_nt: TGTGCCAGCAGCCCCACTCCCGGGATGGAGACCCAGTACTTC
v_call: TRBV7-9; j_call: TRBJ2-5; d_call: TRBD1; clone_size: -; cdr3_aa: CASSLGTGLQETQYF; cdr3_nt: TGTGCCAGCAGCCTGGGGACAGGGCTACAAGAGACCCAGTACTTC
v_call: TRBV7-9; j_call: TRBJ2-3; d_call: TRBD2; clone_size: -; cdr3_aa: CASSGQGGSTETQYF; cdr3_nt: TGTGCCAGCAGCGGCCAGGGCGGGAGCACAGAGACGCAGTATTTT
v_call: TRBV3-1; j_call: TRBJ1-2; d_call: -; clone_size: -; cdr3_aa: CASSRGRGYGYTF; cdr3_nt: TGTGCCAGCAGCCGCGGAAGGGGCTATGGCTACACCTTC
v_call: TRBV7-2; j_call: TRBJ2-7; d_call: TRBD2; clone_size: once; cdr3_aa: CASSLTSAYEQYF; cdr3_nt: TGTGCCAGCAGCCTCACTAGCGCCTACGAGCAGTACTTC
v_call: TRBV29-1; j_call: TRBJ2-7; d_call: -; clone_size: once; cdr3_aa: CSAQGTYEQYF; cdr3_nt: TGCAGCGCCCAGGGGACCTACGAGCAGTACTTC
v_call: TRBV20-1; j_call: TRBJ2-6; d_call: -; clone_size: -; cdr3_aa: CSARLANVLTF; cdr3_nt: TGCAGTGCTAGGCTTGCCAACGTCCTGACTTTC
v_call: TRBV25-1; j_call: TRBJ2-2; d_call: -; clone_size: -; cdr3_aa: CASSPQPQVNTGELFF; cdr3_nt: TGTGCCAGCAGTCCCCAACCACAGGTGAACACCGGGGAGCTGTTTTTT
v_call: TRBV3-1; j_call: TRBJ2-1; d_call: -; clone_size: once; cdr3_aa: CASSPNWKINEQFF; cdr3_nt: TGTGCCAGCAGCCCTAACTGGAAAATCAATGAGCAGTTCTTC
v_call: TRBV7-2; j_call: TRBJ2-1; d_call: -; clone_size: -; cdr3_aa: CASSPEGVSYNEQFF; cdr3_nt: TGTGCCAGCAGCCCAGAGGGGGTCTCCTACAATGAGCAGTTCTTC
v_call: TRBV5-1; j_call: TRBJ2-7; d_call: -; clone_size: -; cdr3_aa: CASSVSGTGYEQYF; cdr3_nt: TGCGCCAGCAGCGTTTCAGGGACGGGTTACGAGCAGTACTTC
v_call: TRBV4-1; j_call: TRBJ1-2; d_call: -; clone_size: -; cdr3_aa: CASSPHTSRDGYTF; cdr3_nt: TGCGCCAGCAGCCCCCACACCTCCAGAGACGGCTACACCTTC
v_call: TRBV6-5; j_call: TRBJ2-5; d_call: -; clone_size: few; cdr3_aa: CASSLQVEGGETQYF; cdr3_nt: TGTGCCAGCAGTTTACAGGTGGAAGGGGGGGAGACCCAGTACTTC
v_call: TRBV7-8; j_call: TRBJ1-4; d_call: -; clone_size: -; cdr3_aa: CASGIGGTNEKLFF; cdr3_nt: TGTGCCAGCGGAATAGGGGGGACTAATGAAAAACTGTTTTTT
v_call: TRBV3-1; j_call: TRBJ2-5; d_call: TRBD2; clone_size: -; cdr3_aa: CASSLGTREETQYF; cdr3_nt: TGTGCCAGCAGCCTAGGGACTAGAGAAGAGACCCAGTACTTC
v_call: TRBV5-1; j_call: TRBJ2-3; d_call: TRBD1; clone_size: once; cdr3_aa: CASSLATGGPTDTQYF; cdr3_nt: TGCGCCAGCAGCTTGGCTACAGGGGGACCCACAGATACGCAGTATTTT
v_call: TRBV29-1; j_call: TRBJ1-2; d_call: -; clone_size: -; cdr3_aa: CSEGEGYGYTF; cdr3_nt: TGCAGCGAGGGGGAGGGCTATGGCTACACCTTC
v_call: TRBV2; j_call: TRBJ2-5; d_call: -; clone_size: -; cdr3_aa: CASSFRRETQYF; cdr3_nt: TGTGCCAGCAGTTTCCGTCGGGAGACCCAGTACTTC
v_call: TRBV20-1; j_call: TRBJ2-5; d_call: -; clone_size: -; cdr3_aa: CSARELGGRETQYF; cdr3_nt: TGCAGTGCTAGAGAATTGGGGGGAAGGGAGACCCAGTACTTC
v_call: TRBV18; j_call: TRBJ2-1; d_call: TRBD2; clone_size: -; cdr3_aa: CASSRLAGDNEQFF; cdr3_nt: TGTGCCAGCTCGAGGCTAGCGGGAGATAATGAGCAGTTCTTC
v_call: TRBV6-1; j_call: TRBJ2-3; d_call: -; clone_size: -; cdr3_aa: CASSEGPGVPDTQYF; cdr3_nt: TGTGCCAGCAGTGAAGGACCAGGGGTCCCAGATACGCAGTATTTT
v_call: TRBV24-1; j_call: TRBJ1-2; d_call: -; clone_size: -; cdr3_aa: CATSDSLLGGYTF; cdr3_nt: TGTGCCACCAGTGACTCCCTCCTGGGTGGCTACACCTTC
v_call: TRBV12-3/TRBV12-4; j_call: TRBJ1-2; d_call: -; clone_size: -; cdr3_aa: CASSPLGRGYGYTF; cdr3_nt: TGTGCCAGCAGCCCGCTGGGCAGGGGCTATGGCTACACCTTC
v_call: TRBV6-1; j_call: TRBJ2-2; d_call: -; clone_size: -; cdr3_aa: CASSEARYSSTGELFF; cdr3_nt: TGTGCCAGCAGTGAAGCGCGGTACAGCTCCACCGGGGAGCTGTTTTTT
v_call: TRBV27; j_call: TRBJ2-2; d_call: -; clone_size: -; cdr3_aa: CATQITGTGELFF; cdr3_nt: TGTGCCACTCAAATTACAGGGACCGGGGAGCTGTTTTTT
v_call: TRBV2; j_call: TRBJ2-3; d_call: -; clone_size: -; cdr3_aa: CASSGVLTDTQYF; cdr3_nt: TGTGCCAGCAGTGGAGTCCTCACAGATACGCAGTATTTT
v_call: TRBV24-1; j_call: TRBJ2-6; d_call: TRBD2; clone_size: -; cdr3_aa: CATSGGGSNVLTF; cdr3_nt: TGCGCCACCAGTGGGGGGGGAAGCAACGTCCTGACTTTC
v_call: TRBV20-1; j_call: TRBJ2-5; d_call: -; clone_size: -; cdr3_aa: CSALKAATPRETQYF; cdr3_nt: TGCAGTGCTCTGAAGGCAGCTACTCCAAGAGAGACCCAGTACTTC
v_call: TRBV28; j_call: TRBJ2-7; d_call: TRBD2; clone_size: -; cdr3_aa: CASTERGSSYEQYF; cdr3_nt: TGTGCCAGCACCGAGCGGGGTAGCTCCTACGAGCAGTACTTC
v_call: TRBV28; j_call: TRBJ2-4; d_call: TRBD1; clone_size: once; cdr3_aa: CASSPQGGGKNIQYF; cdr3_nt: TGTGCCAGCAGCCCACAGGGGGGAGGCAAAAACATTCAGTACTTC
v_call: TRBV7-9; j_call: TRBJ2-6; d_call: -; clone_size: -; cdr3_aa: CASSPGVSGANVLTF; cdr3_nt: TGTGCCAGCAGTCCAGGGGTATCTGGGGCCAACGTCCTGACTTTC
v_call: TRBV6-5; j_call: TRBJ2-7; d_call: -; clone_size: few; cdr3_aa: CASSYDTGIYEQYF; cdr3_nt: TGTGCCAGCAGTTACGACACAGGGATCTACGAGCAGTACTTC